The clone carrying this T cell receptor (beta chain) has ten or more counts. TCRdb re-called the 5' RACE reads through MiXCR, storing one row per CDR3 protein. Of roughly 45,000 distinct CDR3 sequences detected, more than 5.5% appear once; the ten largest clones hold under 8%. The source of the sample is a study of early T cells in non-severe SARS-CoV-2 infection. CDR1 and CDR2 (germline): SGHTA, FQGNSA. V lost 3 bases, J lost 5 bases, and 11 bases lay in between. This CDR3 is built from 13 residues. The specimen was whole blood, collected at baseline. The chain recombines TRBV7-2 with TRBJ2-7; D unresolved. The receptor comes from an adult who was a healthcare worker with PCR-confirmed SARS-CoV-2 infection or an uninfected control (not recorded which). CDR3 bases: TGTGCCAGCAGCTTTGCTACTACAAACGAGCAGTACTTC. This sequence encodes CASSFATTNEQYF. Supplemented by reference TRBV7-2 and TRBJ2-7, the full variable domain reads GAGVSQSPSNKVTEKGKDVELRCDPISGHTALYWYRQSLGQGLEFLIYFQGNSAPDKSGLPSDRFSAERTGGSVSTLTIQRTQQEDSAVYLCASSFATTNEQYFGPGTRLTVT.